This T cell receptor beta chain appears in the sequencing data of a study of STAT5B mutations in CD4+ large granular lymphocyte leukemia. Study in general: Among healthy controls, a particular HLA allele went with more CDR3 'QG' motifs.

Notes on the study in general: Main leukemic clonotypes were patient-specific, but roughly 25% appeared at low frequency elsewhere. TRBV06-family usage was enriched in top patient clones (8/27) versus controls (2/35).

Clones were sequenced by immunoSEQ multiplex PCR, and TCRdb holds only the in-frame ones, with some missing. The sample comprises tens of thousands of clones, 80% to 85% of which are singletons, and approximately 0.4% rests with the top ten. With respect to this clone: As yet, its antigen is unknown.

V was pared by 7 bases and J by 1 base, with 10 bases between. Germline CDR1 reads MNHNS; CDR2 reads SASEGT. The CDR3 is made up of 13 amino acids. The sequence came from a human donor in good health. The genes are TRBV6-1 and TRBJ1-1, with a tentative D call TRBD1 (6 bases). The sample taken for sequencing was CD4+ T cells from blood buffy coats. The CDR3 here is CASNEQGNTEAFF. CDR3 DNA sequence: TGTGCCAGCAACGAACAGGGGAACACTGAAGCTTTCTTT.